This T cell receptor beta chain was captured in a study of CD8 T cells in Susac syndrome. From germline, CDR1 is SEHNR and CDR2 FQNEAQ (reference sequence). The V gene lost 3 bases and the J gene lost 8 bases, with 10 bases spanning the gap. The CDR3 is 12 residues long. Roughly 0.45 to 1 ug RNA was reverse transcribed with random hexamers. The CDR3 of TCR beta was amplified by immunoSEQ multiplex PCR across 54 Vbeta and 13 Jbeta. A single record per CDR3 protein comes from TCRdb applying MiXCR to the immunoSEQ multiplex PCR reads. The repertoire holds around 56,000 distinct CDR3 sequences, with roughly 92% as singletons.

The sequencing sample was made of CD8+ T cells from PBMCs. V gene TRBV7-9 combines with J gene TRBJ1-1; D remains ambiguous. This TCR derives from a human donor in good health. The DNA for the CDR3 is TGTGCCAGCAGCTTTTCCCCCAAGGAAGCTTTCTTT. It yields the protein CASSFSPKEAFF.